This T cell receptor beta chain was profiled in a study of CD8+CD57+ T cells in acquired aplastic anemia. Genomic DNA templated the TCR beta VDJ and CDR3 profiling. One entry per CDR3 protein results from TCRdb running MiXCR on the reads. The data contain about 110,000 distinct CDR3 sequences, 40% to 65% of them singletons. Findings and caveats of the study: The number of CD8+ CDR3 sequences shared by patients and controls was roughly 31.

On this clonotype: Its target is not known.

Sequencing was carried out using sorted CD4+, CD8+, or CD8+CD57+ T cells (not recorded which) from PBMCs. This TCR came from a human donor in good health, serving as a control.

DNA for the CDR3: TGCAGTGCCTCACAGAGCGGGGGCCCTCCCCTCCACTTT. Amino acids: CSASQSGGPPLHF. The gene calls are TRBV20-1 and TRBJ1-6; a possible D gene is TRBD1 (6 bases). V lost 6 bases, J lost 13 bases, and 19 bases lay in between. Germline V CDR1 and CDR2: DFQATT, SNEGSKA (reference sequence). CDR3 length equals 13 residues.